The subject of this entry is one T cell receptor beta chain. No antigen is known for it. Base qualities are not provided; no much larger clone lies one nucleotide away. The junction shows trimming of 5 bases on V and 10 bases on J, and the gene matches do not reach 11 bases of it. Taken from cysteine to phenylalanine, the CDR3 has 14 residues. The entry retains the CDR3 DNA only, 42 bases that are in frame from base 1. CDR1 is given as LNHDA and CDR2 as SQIVND, both from the germline V gene (reference sequence). Receptor libraries were prepared by the immunoSEQ multiplex PCR assay. For the multiplex PCR, a mixture combining 60 forward primers for TCR Vbeta segments and 13 reverse primers for TCR Jbeta segments was used. The CDR3 region of rearranged TCR beta genes was amplified from genomic DNA with a multiplex PCR assay. The Illumina HiSeq System was used to sequence the amplified TCR beta libraries as 87-base-pair reads. On the authors' methods: In a later analysis, tens of millions of unique TCR beta chains were counted across the 500 to 700 repertoires, and approximately 11 million of these chains were shared by at least two donors. To remove PCR and sequencing errors, raw reads were error-corrected and collapsed into unique sequences using a nearest-neighbor algorithm that merged closely related sequences. To assign V, D and J gene segments, CDR3 sequences were aligned to IMGT reference sequences. For a sequence to be retained, a match of at least six nucleotides to both a V gene segment and a J gene segment was required. A rearrangement was called productive if the CDR3 had no stop codons and remained in frame with V and J, and every other rearrangement was called non-productive. Following IMGT convention, CDR3 was defined as the stretch from the second conserved V-encoded cysteine to the conserved J-encoded phenylalanine. The earlier analysis of about 530 of the donors excluded any sequence lacking an unambiguous match to a single V gene segment. In an earlier analysis of 587 of the donors, a V segment was called functional when productive rearrangements were above 56.7%, and segregating when the standard deviation between donors exceeded 5%. A statistical classification framework was built to diagnose cytomegalovirus status from the catalog of TCR beta chain sequences. In a later analysis, TCR nucleotide sequences were compared against IMGT/GENE-DB human TR gene sequences so that V and J genes could be assigned. Using the TCRdist pipeline, a later analysis assigned CDR3 sequences along with most-parsimonious VDJ recombination scenarios. In a later analysis, each TCR beta chain was defined by its CDR3 amino acid sequence together with its V-gene family, and reads without a unique V-gene family were excluded. In a later analysis, around 650 highly shared, low-generation-probability nucleotide sequences were removed to address suspected cross-contamination and a sequencing artifact. In a later analysis, a clonal expansion index for each public chain was calculated from normalized within-repertoire ranks of inferred template counts. In a later analysis, generation probabilities were computed using a VDJ recombination model fitted to out-of-frame rearrangements, and the results were checked against IGoR. Hypergeometric tests were used in a later analysis to score TCR-TCR, TCR-HLA and TCR-CMV co-occurrence, with a repertoire-size bias correction applied to the TCR pairs. To estimate false discovery rates, a later analysis permuted the HLA or CMV assignments 20 times. In a later analysis, co-occurring TCRs were grouped with DBSCAN, and TCRdist sequence similarity was added when clustering was performed within HLA-allele-positive subsets. For co-occurrence clustering, repertoires with fewer than 30,000 or more than 120,000 public chains were excluded, along with five repertoires with anomalous nucleotide sharing. Drawn from immuneACCESS, this table holds only the in-frame rearrangements with V and J called that TCRdb kept. Clones are partly lost; checked studies trace under half to an unresolved V gene and leave the rest unexplained. V and J calls and clone size are copied from that table; D and trimming were computed from the DNA. For this sample there are about 90,000 clones; around 70% appear just once. The ten largest make up 20% to 25% of the sample.

The cohort consisted of hundreds of healthy bone marrow donors. Cohort members were all nominally healthy when sampled, although unrecorded immune exposures were likely present. The donor tested CMV seropositive and was one of the 289 seropositive cohort members. Each donor provided a peripheral blood sample, and peripheral blood mononuclear cells were used for TCR beta sequencing. The Qiagen DNeasy Blood Extraction Kit was used to extract genomic DNA from the blood cell samples. The data derive from a study of cytomegalovirus exposure and HLA in healthy donors listed by TCRdb under 2017. Study-level background: An earlier analysis of several hundred of the donors reported over 250 Gb of sequence data and roughly 120 million unique TCR beta sequences obtained from about 170 million T cells. Rather than drawing on any new phenotypic data, the later analysis identified candidate immune exposures from TCR beta sequences and the way those sequences occurred across donors. About 280 gigabases of sequencing data and 80 million or so unique TCR sequences were included in an early release covering about 700 HLA-typed donors. In an earlier analysis of over 550 of the donors, high-throughput TCR beta sequencing was used to judge whether each TCR beta V gene segment behaved as functional or pseudogenic. Every discovery cohort repertoire had been produced on one sequencing platform. Donor age, sex, ethnicity and CMV serostatus were compiled together with the repertoire data. On average, 235,054 unique TCR beta nucleotide sequences were sequenced per donor among about 400 genotyped donors of the cohort, with 15% to 20% of those sequences being non-productive. Of the roughly 400 genotyped donors, over 70% fell in the genetic ancestry cluster associated with self-reported Caucasian donors. A later analysis re-examined previously published TCR beta repertoires from over 500 donors and added high-resolution HLA genotyping to investigate patterns of TCR occurrence. A later genetic analysis took genome-wide SNP genotypes for about 55% of the 666 donors and used that subset as a discovery cohort. Four to six DR-DQ haplotypes were handled as single units for association and clustering because linkage in the cohort was strong. The study profiled the T cell repertoires of 550 to 700 subjects by immunosequencing and related them to cytomegalovirus serostatus. In addition to the first cohort of approximately 670 subjects, a separate validation cohort of 120 different subjects was used. The aim of the study was to test whether cataloging public T cell receptors could identify signatures of past pathogen exposure. Both class I and class II loci were covered by HLA typing, at four-digit resolution. Typing coverage differed by locus: A, B, C, DRB1 and DQB1 were typed in about 629-640 donors, DQA1 in 522, DPA1 in nearly 610, and DPB1 in just under 490. To predict cytomegalovirus infection status, the study combined high-throughput TCR immunosequencing, statistical association of individual TCRs with disease status, and machine learning. Broader findings and caveats from the paper: The study listed around 160 TCR beta chains as associated with cytomegalovirus. Several of the top co-occurrence clusters appeared to be linked to parvovirus B19, influenza, CMV and Epstein-Barr virus, according to a later analysis. The presence/absence analyses assumed that sequencing depth was roughly uniform across donors, and that assumption may not be true. According to a later analysis, TCR association rates differed among HLA loci, with DRB1 alleles showing the most associated TCRs and HLA-C alleles showing the fewest. A cluster of highly shared sequence variants was judged likely to represent a technical artifact of the sequencing pipeline. Because HLA typing was missing for some donors at each locus, association tests included only the typed subset. A later genetic analysis associated a missense DCLRE1C variant with V-gene and J-gene trimming of TCR beta chains, and an independent cohort replicated the association. A further reported finding was that TCR beta sequences accurately predicted the HLA-A and HLA-B alleles for most subjects in the first cohort. The 87-base-pair reads could not distinguish some IMGT-functional V segments, including TRBV6-2 and TRBV6-3, so those segments were excluded. Correlated functional status among segregating V segments might reflect linkage disequilibrium, but an unknown experimental factor could not be ruled out. It was suggested by the authors that the approach could potentially be generalized to other disease states and immunological phenotypes. This cohort had only TCR beta chains sequenced, and the lack of alpha or paired-chain data limited which features could be detected. Three of the identified cytomegalovirus-associated TCR beta chains were confirmed in vitro to be specific for cytomegalovirus antigens. The classifier was reported to diagnose cytomegalovirus status with high specificity and sensitivity in both the original and validation cohorts. Because counts were too low, roughly 17 rarely observed V segments, including chromosome 9 orphons, were left out of the earlier analysis of 587 of the donors. Compared with the roughly 710-donor mean, donors in an Asian-associated ancestry cluster had fewer N-insertions in productive TCRs, according to a later genetic analysis. Most TCR sequences were seen in very few donors, while some public TCRs were found in many individuals. In an earlier analysis of approximately 590 of the donors, most TCR beta V segments were observed in productive rearrangements about 90% or about 30% of the time, broadly matching IMGT annotations. A later analysis associated around 16,000 TCR beta sequences with specific HLA alleles at a false discovery rate of 0.05. Most CMV-associated TCR beta chains appeared to be HLA-restricted in a later analysis, and the HLA associations seemed to be driven largely by CMV exposure. Immune exposure information for the cohort was limited to CMV serostatus. In a later analysis, HLA-associated TCR beta chains were found to be more clonally expanded and to have lower generation probabilities than equally common non-associated chains. Strong co-occurrence of HLA alleles, especially DR and DQ, made assigning TCR associations to individual alleles difficult.

The receptor's source is a man aged 30 to 45 in good health and CMV-seropositive. The chain is assembled from TRBV19 and TRBJ2-5, with 9 junctional bases fitting TRBD2. Material: PBMCs. The CDR3: CASSPTSGRRIQYF. The DNA sequence reads TGTGCCAGTAGTCCGACTAGCGGCAGGAGAATCCAGTACTTC.